This TCR beta chain was identified in a study of cytotoxic CD8 clonotypes in ibrutinib-treated CLL. The authors obtained roughly 1.8 micrograms of genomic DNA from cryopreserved PBMCs for TCR beta libraries. The table came from immunoSEQ multiplex PCR; TCRdb's copy has only in-frame clones and leaves some out. The repertoire includes tens of thousands of clones, 45% to 65% of them detected once, and approximately 14% sits in the top ten. CDR1 and CDR2 from the germline V gene are MNHNS and SASEGT. The CDR3 loop spans 15 amino acids. The V segment lost 7 bases and the J segment 4 bases; nucleotides outside the gene matches: 10. The sample holds a few counts of this clone.

V is TRBV6-1 and J is TRBJ1-2; TRBD1 aligns across 9 bases. The material sequenced was PBMCs, taken after 12 months of ibrutinib treatment. The sequence derives from a human donor with chronic lymphocytic leukemia. CDR3 in amino acids: CASTQRTGVSYGYTF. In DNA, the CDR3 is TGTGCCAGCACCCAAAGGACAGGGGTGTCCTATGGCTACACCTTC.